The 10 T cell receptor beta chains in this list originate from one sample, sequenced in a study of T cell changes during pregnancy in multiple sclerosis. Here immunoSEQ multiplex PCR was the method, and the copy in TCRdb shows in-frame clones only, minus some. Among roughly 100,000 clones, about 89% were seen once, and the ten largest hold about 3%. Sequenced material: peripheral blood, taken after pregnancy. The receptors were sampled from a female donor with multiple sclerosis, enrolled in a pregnancy study.

This chain joins TRBV6-4 and TRBJ1-1; no reliable D call. V was clipped by 4 bases and J by 1 base, with 10 bases between them. The CDR3 sequence is 14 residues long. From germline, CDR1 is MRHNA and CDR2 SNTAGT. The DNA of the CDR3 is TGTGCCAGCAGTGTTAACCCAGGGAACACTGAAGCTTTCTTT. The encoded protein is CASSVNPGNTEAFF.

CDR3: CASSLTGGYEQYF. The CDR3 DNA reads as TGCGCCAGCAGCTTGACAGGGGGCTACGAGCAGTACTTC. This rearrangement joins TRBV5-1 to TRBJ2-7; TRBD1 matches at 8 bases. The CDR3 contains 13 residues. Germline-derived CDR1 and CDR2 are SGHRS and YFSETQ. The junction had 0 bases not matched to a gene; V was cut back by 1 base and J by 3 bases.

The rearrangement uses TRBV6-4 and TRBJ2-1, with TRBD1 identical over 10 bases. CDR1 and CDR2 (germline): MRHNA, SNTAGT. V lost 3 bases to trimming and J lost 4 bases; unmatched junction nucleotides: 3. The CDR3 is 15 residues long. The CDR3 DNA sequence: TGTGCCAGCAGTGAGGGACAGGGGCGATACAATGAGCAGTTCTTC. Its translation is CASSEGQGRYNEQFF.

The chain combines TRBV4-1 with TRBJ1-6; D not resolved. Germline V gene lookup returns CDR1 MGHRA and CDR2 YSYEKL. CDR3 length: 14 amino acids. V lost 2 bases and J lost 4, with 6 bases in between. The CDR3 loop reads CASSQRGYNSPLHF. Written as DNA, the CDR3 is TGCGCCAGCAGCCAACGCGGTTATAATTCACCCCTCCACTTT.

The rearrangement joins TRBV5-4 to TRBJ2-5; 7 bases match TRBD2. The germline V gene encodes CDR1 SGHNT and CDR2 YYREEE (reference sequence). The CDR3 length is 14 residues. V shed 1 base, J shed 5 bases, and the junction held 5 bases outside the gene matches. The CDR3 region has the DNA TGTGCCAGCAGCTTGTTAGCGGGCGACGAGACCCAGTACTTC. Residues: CASSLLAGDETQYF.

This clone occurred once. The rearrangement joins TRBV27 to TRBJ2-1; TRBD1 matches at 7 bases. Germline V lookup: CDR1 MNHEY, CDR2 SMNVEV (reference sequence). With 3 bases clipped from V and 10 bases from J, the junction kept 6 bases outside the gene matches. The CDR3 contains 13 residues. DNA of the CDR3: TGTGCCAGCAGTTTCACAGGGGCAGAAGAGCAGTTCTTC. Encoded protein: CASSFTGAEEQFF.

The chain couples TRBV7-8 to TRBJ2-1; 11 bases map to TRBD1. V trimming: 4 bases; J trimming: 5 bases; junction bases outside the gene matches: 7. The CDR3 runs to 16 residues. The V gene's germline CDR1 is SGHVS and CDR2 FQNEAQ. The CDR3 DNA reads as TGTGCCAGCAGCTCTACGCTGGACAGGGGGCACAATGAGCAGTTCTTC. Amino acid sequence: CASSSTLDRGHNEQFF.

This clone came up many times. This sequence joins TRBV19 and TRBJ1-2; D not certain. Between the trimmed V and J ends, which lost 1 base and 4 bases, there was a span of 13 bases. Germline V gene sequence: CDR1 LNHDA, CDR2 SQIVND (reference sequence). The CDR3 has 15 amino acids. DNA for the CDR3: TGTGCCAGTAGTATAGGCCAAAGAACGGGCTATGGCTACACCTTC. Residues: CASSIGQRTGYGYTF.

The chain combines TRBV2 with TRBJ2-7, with D possibly matching TRBD2 (5 bases). Germline loops: CDR1 SNHLY, CDR2 FYNNEI. Deletions cut 6 bases from V and 4 bases from J, with 19 bases between. The CDR3 contains 15 residues. The DNA of the CDR3 is TGTGCCAGCAGCGCCGACTTTTCCGAGGGTTACGAGCAGTACTTC. This encodes CASSADFSEGYEQYF.

The chain combines TRBV5-4 with TRBJ1-6, with D tentatively TRBD1 (6 bases). V was cut by 6 bases and J by 3 bases, with 10 bases left in between. There are 14 residues in the CDR3. From germline, CDR1 is SGHNT and CDR2 YYREEE (reference sequence). The chain's CDR3 is CASTEDSYNSPLHF. The CDR3 nucleotides read TGTGCCAGCACCGAGGACAGCTATAATTCACCCCTCCACTTT.